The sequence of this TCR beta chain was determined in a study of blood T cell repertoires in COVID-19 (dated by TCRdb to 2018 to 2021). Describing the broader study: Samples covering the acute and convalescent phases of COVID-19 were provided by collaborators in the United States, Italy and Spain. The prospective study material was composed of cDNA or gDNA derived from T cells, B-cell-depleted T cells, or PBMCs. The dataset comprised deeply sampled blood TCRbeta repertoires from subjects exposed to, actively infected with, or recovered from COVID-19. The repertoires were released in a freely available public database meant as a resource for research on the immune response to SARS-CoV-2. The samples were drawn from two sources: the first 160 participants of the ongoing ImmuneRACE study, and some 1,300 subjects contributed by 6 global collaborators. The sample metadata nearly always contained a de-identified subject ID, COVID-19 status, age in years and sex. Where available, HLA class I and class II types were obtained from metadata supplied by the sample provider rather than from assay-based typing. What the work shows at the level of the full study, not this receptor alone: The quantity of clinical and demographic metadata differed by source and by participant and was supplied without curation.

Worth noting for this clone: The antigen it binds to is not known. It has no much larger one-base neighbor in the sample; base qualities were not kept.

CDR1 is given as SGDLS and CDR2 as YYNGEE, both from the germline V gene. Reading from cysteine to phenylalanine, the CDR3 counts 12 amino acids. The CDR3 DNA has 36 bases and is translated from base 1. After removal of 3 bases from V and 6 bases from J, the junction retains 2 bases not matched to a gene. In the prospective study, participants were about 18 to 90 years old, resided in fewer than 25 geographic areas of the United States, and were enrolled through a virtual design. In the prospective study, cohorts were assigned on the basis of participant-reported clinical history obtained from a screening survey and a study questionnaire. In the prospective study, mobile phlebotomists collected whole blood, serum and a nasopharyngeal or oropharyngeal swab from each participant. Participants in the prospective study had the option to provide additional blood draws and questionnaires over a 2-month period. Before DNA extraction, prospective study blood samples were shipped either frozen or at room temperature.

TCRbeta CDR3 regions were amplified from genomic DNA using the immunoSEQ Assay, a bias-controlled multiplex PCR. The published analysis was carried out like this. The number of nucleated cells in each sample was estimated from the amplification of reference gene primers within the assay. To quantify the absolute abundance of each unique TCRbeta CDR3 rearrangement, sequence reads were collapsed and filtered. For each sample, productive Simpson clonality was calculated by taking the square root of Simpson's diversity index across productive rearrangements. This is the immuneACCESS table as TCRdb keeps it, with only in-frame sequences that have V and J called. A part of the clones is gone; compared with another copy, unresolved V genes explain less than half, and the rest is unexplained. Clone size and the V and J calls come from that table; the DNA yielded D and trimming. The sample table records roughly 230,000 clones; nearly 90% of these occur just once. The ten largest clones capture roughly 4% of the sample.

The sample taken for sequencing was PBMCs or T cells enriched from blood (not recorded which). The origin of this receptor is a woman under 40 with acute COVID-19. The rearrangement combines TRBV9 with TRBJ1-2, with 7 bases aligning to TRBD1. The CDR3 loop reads CASSATGNGYTF. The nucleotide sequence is TGTGCCAGCAGCGCGACAGGGAATGGCTACACCTTC.